Each of the 27 T cell receptor beta chains below was sequenced from the same sample in a study of CD8+CD57+ T cells in acquired aplastic anemia. For sequencing, patients were chosen who had shown expansion of CD8+CD57+ cells by flow cytometry. CDR3 and TCR beta VDJ profiling relied on genomic DNA as the template. A single record per CDR3 protein comes from TCRdb applying MiXCR to the reads. The table has hundreds of thousands of distinct CDR3 sequences, more than 25% seen once. Input material: sorted CD4+, CD8+, or CD8+CD57+ T cells (not recorded which) from PBMCs. The receptors were sampled from a human donor with aplastic anemia.

V is TRBV19 and J is TRBJ1-5; D may be TRBD1 (5 bases). Germline V gene lookup returns CDR1 LNHDA and CDR2 SQIVND (reference sequence). There are 18 residues in the CDR3. V was pared by 0 bases and J by 4 bases, with 19 bases between. The CDR3 here is CASSIEGRSLWGNQPQHF. In nucleotides, the CDR3 is TGTGCCAGTAGTATAGAAGGGAGATCCCTTTGGGGGAATCAGCCCCAGCATTTT.

This clonotype was seen a few times. The J gene is TRBJ2-7, the V gene TRBV3-1; tentative D call: TRBD1 (6 bases). Germline V CDR1 and CDR2: LGHDT, YNNKEL (reference sequence). Trimming removed 1 base at V and 3 bases at J, with 16 bases between. The CDR3 has 16 amino acids. The CDR3 bases are TGTGCCAGCAGCCAAGGTTCCGGGACAACGAACTACGAGCAGTACTTC. Encoded protein: CASSQGSGTTNYEQYF.

In its sample, this clonotype was seen many times. V usage is TRBV12-3 or TRBV12-4 and J usage is TRBJ1-1; possibly TRBD1 for D (6 bases). The V and J ends lost 3 bases and 1 base respectively, with 9 bases between them. The CDR3 has 14 amino acids. CDR3 protein: CASSFGQPNTEAFF. Written as DNA, the CDR3 is TGTGCCAGCAGTTTTGGACAGCCGAACACTGAAGCTTTCTTT.

The chain uses TRBV29-1 and TRBJ1-1; possible D gene TRBD1, 5 bases. Trimming cost V 3 bases and J 1 base, with 9 bases left between them. From germline, CDR1 is SQVTM and CDR2 ANQGSEA. The length of the CDR3 is 13 residues. In DNA, the CDR3 is TGCAGCGTTGACAGGACATGGAACACTGAAGCTTTCTTT. Translating it yields CSVDRTWNTEAFF.

This clonotype was counted only a few times. The rearrangement links TRBV25-1 to TRBJ2-1; 7 nucleotides match TRBD1. With V trimmed by 3 bases and J by 8 bases, 10 bases remained unmatched. Per germline, CDR1 MGHDK and CDR2 SYGVNS. The CDR3 spans 15 residues. The CDR3 loop reads CASSDRAGGLYEQFF. CDR3 coding DNA: TGTGCCAGCAGTGATCGGGCAGGGGGTTTGTATGAGCAGTTCTTC.

The V and J genes are TRBV11-2 and TRBJ2-4, with D tentatively TRBD2 (5 bases). The germline V and J ends were trimmed by 1 base and 7 bases, with 11 bases remaining between them. Germline-derived CDR1 and CDR2 are SGHAT and FQNNGV. The CDR3 runs to 14 residues. CDR3 loop: CASSLGGSVNIQYF. DNA of the CDR3: TGTGCCAGCAGCTTAGGTGGTAGCGTCAACATTCAGTACTTC. The variable domain in full, completed from reference TRBV11-2 and TRBJ2-4, reads EAGVAQSPRYKIIEKRQSVAFWCNPISGHATLYWYQQILGQGPKLLIQFQNNGVVDDSQLPKDRFSAERLKGVDSTLKIQPAKLEDSAVYLCASSLGGSVNIQYFGAGTRLSVL.

The V call is TRBV2, the J call TRBJ2-2, with 9 bases that match TRBD2. There are 16 residues in the CDR3. CDR1 is SNHLY, CDR2 FYNNEI, per germline. Trimming at V came to 6 bases and at J to 4 bases, leaving 9 bases not matched to a gene. The DNA for the CDR3 is TGTGCCAGCAGGCTCCTCAGCGGGAGGAGCACCGGGGAGCTGTTTTTT. This codes for CASRLLSGRSTGELFF.

V usage is TRBV12-3 or TRBV12-4 and J usage is TRBJ1-4, with D possibly matching TRBD1 (6 bases). The V end lost 6 bases, the J end lost 6 bases, and 17 bases lay between the germline ends. The CDR3 is made up of 15 amino acids. CDR3 DNA: TGTGCCAGCAGGGGATCGTGGGACACGCATGAAAAACTGTTTTTT. It codes for CASRGSWDTHEKLFF.

This clonotype was seen just once. V usage is TRBV19 and J usage is TRBJ1-6; 10 bases are shared with TRBD1. The CDR3 spans 15 residues. Trimming at V came to 5 bases and at J to 8 bases, leaving 6 bases not matched to a gene. CDR1 is LNHDA and CDR2 is SQIVND in the germline V gene (reference sequence). In DNA, the CDR3 is TGTGCCAGTAGTGGGGCGACAGGGGGCGATTCACCCCTCCACTTT. Its protein is CASSGATGGDSPLHF. Variable domain in full (rest from reference TRBV19 and TRBJ1-6): DGGITQSPKYLFRKEGQNVTLSCEQNLNHDAMYWYRQDPGQGLRLIYYSQIVNDFQKGDIAEGYSVSREKKESFPLTVTSAQKNPTAFYLCASSGATGGDSPLHFGNGTRLTVT.

This clonotype came up many times. The V and J genes are TRBV2 and TRBJ1-6, with D hard to call. Germline CDR1 is SNHLY and CDR2 is FYNNEI. Trimming left V 3 bases short and J 8 bases short, with 14 bases between. The CDR3 covers 15 residues. The CDR3 loop reads CASSERNDWDSPLHF. The CDR3 DNA reads TGTGCCAGCAGTGAGCGAAACGATTGGGATTCACCCCTCCACTTT. Looking up the rest from reference TRBV2 and TRBJ1-6 gives the full variable domain: EPEVTQTPSHQVTQMGQEVILRCVPISNHLYFYWYRQILGQKVEFLVSFYNNEISEKSEIFDDQFSVERPDGSNFTLKIRSTKLEDSAMYFCASSERNDWDSPLHFGNGTRLTVT.

The chain employs TRBV24-1 and TRBJ2-7, with 10 bases matching TRBD2. CDR3 length: 16 residues. The V gene end was trimmed by 3 bases and the J gene end by 4 bases; junction bases not matched to a gene: 8. CDR1 and CDR2 (germline): KGHDR, SFDVKD. The CDR3 DNA reads TGTGCCACCAGTGATATTAGCGGGAGGCTTCATTACGAGCAGTACTTC. Protein sequence: CATSDISGRLHYEQYF.

In its sample, this clonotype was seen many times. This chain uses TRBV29-1 with TRBJ2-5, with D hard to call. CDR3 length: 12 residues. Per germline, CDR1 SQVTM and CDR2 ANQGSEA. Trimming stripped 2 bases from V and 2 bases from J, with 6 bases between. The CDR3 nucleotides read TGCAGCGTTGAACAACTTCAAGAGACCCAGTACTTC. Protein sequence: CSVEQLQETQYF.

Many counts were recorded for this clonotype. This rearrangement joins TRBV19 to TRBJ1-5; D is possibly TRBD1 (5 bases). V dropped 0 bases and J dropped 7 bases, with 7 bases sitting between them. The germline CDR1 and CDR2 sequences are LNHDA and SQIVND (reference sequence). The CDR3 sequence is 13 residues long. The DNA for the CDR3 is TGTGCCAGTAGTATAGAGGGGCCCCAGCCCCAGCATTTT. Its protein product is CASSIEGPQPQHF.

This clonotype was observed a few times. The chain joins TRBV13 to TRBJ1-2, with 10 bases aligning to TRBD1. The junction had 10 bases not matched to a gene; V was cut back by 5 bases and J by 4 bases. The CDR3 has 16 amino acids. The germline CDR1 and CDR2 sequences are PRHDT and FYEKMQ (reference sequence). As DNA, the CDR3 is TGTGCCAGCAGCACAAACCGACAGGGGGCGTCCTATGGCTACACCTTC. Protein product: CASSTNRQGASYGYTF.

Many counts were recorded for this clonotype. The chain uses TRBV7-3 and TRBJ2-3; no firm D call. CDR3 size: 14 residues. With 2 bases removed from V and 4 bases from J, the gap between germline ends came to 10 bases. Germline CDR1 reads SGHTA; CDR2 reads FQGTGA. CDR3 sequence: CASSLSLGADTQYF. For the CDR3, the DNA is TGTGCCAGCAGCTTATCTCTAGGTGCAGATACGCAGTATTTT.

This chain links TRBV6-2 or TRBV6-3 with TRBJ2-2; tentatively, D is TRBD1 (6 bases). Germline V gene lookup returns CDR1 MNHEY and CDR2 SVGEGT. The CDR3 has 14 amino acids. V gave up 6 bases and J gave up 5 bases, with 13 bases separating them. DNA of the CDR3: TGTGCCAGCAGACAGGGTTCGAGGACCGGGGAGCTGTTTTTT. Translating gives CASRQGSRTGELFF.

This clonotype showed up just a few times. DNA of the CDR3: TGTGCCAGCAGTGAAGTACAGGGAGGCTACACCTTC. Translation: CASSEVQGGYTF. The chain recombines TRBV6-1 with TRBJ1-2, with a possible D match to TRBD1 (6 bases). V dropped 1 base and J dropped 8 bases, with 8 bases sitting between them. CDR1 and CDR2 from the germline V gene are MNHNS and SASEGT. This CDR3 comprises 12 residues.

The rearrangement uses TRBV19 and TRBJ2-2; unclear D gene. Germline values: CDR1 LNHDA, CDR2 SQIVND (reference sequence). V shed 2 bases and J shed 3 bases, with 7 bases lying between them. The CDR3 runs 14 residues. CDR3 sequence (DNA): TGTGCCAGTAGTATATTCCGGTACACCGGGGAGCTGTTTTTT. Its translation is CASSIFRYTGELFF.

This clonotype was counted many times. The chain is built from TRBV14 and TRBJ1-2, with D unclear. The V end lost 4 bases, the J end lost 1 base, and 10 bases lay between the germline ends. This CDR3 is 14 amino acids long. The germline CDR1 and CDR2 sequences are SGHDN and FVKESK. The CDR3 region is CASSLNALNYGYTF. In DNA, the CDR3 is TGTGCCAGCAGCCTCAACGCCCTTAACTATGGCTACACCTTC.

There are a few counts of this clonotype. The chain employs TRBV6-1 and TRBJ1-5; D is possibly TRBD1 (6 bases). CDR1 is MNHNS and CDR2 is SASEGT in the germline V gene. The CDR3 runs 14 residues. Between the trimmed V and J ends, which lost 4 bases and 3 bases, there was a span of 10 bases. The CDR3 DNA sequence: TGTGCCAGCAGTGGACAGGTTTCCAATCAGCCCCAGCATTTT. Translation: CASSGQVSNQPQHF.

The chain employs TRBV11-1 and TRBJ2-3, with 10 bases fitting TRBD2. The CDR3 is 19 residues long. Trimming cost V 0 bases and J 0 bases; bases outside gene matches: 9. Germline CDR1 is SGHAT and CDR2 is FQDESV (reference sequence). In DNA, the CDR3 is TGTGCCAGCAGCTTAGCGCGGGCTAGCGGGAGAAGAAGCACAGATACGCAGTATTTT. Protein: CASSLARASGRRSTDTQYF.

The chain recombines TRBV6-1 with TRBJ1-2, with D uncertain. V was pared by 1 base and J by 0 bases, with 9 bases between. The CDR3 length is 15 residues. Germline V gene sequence: CDR1 MNHNS, CDR2 SASEGT. The CDR3 DNA is TGTGCCAGCAGTGAAGGGTGGGGAGCTAACTATGGCTACACCTTC. It translates to CASSEGWGANYGYTF.

A single count supports this clonotype. V is TRBV19 and J is TRBJ1-2, with a possible D match to TRBD1 (5 bases). This CDR3 spans 15 amino acids. Germline V lookup: CDR1 LNHDA, CDR2 SQIVND (reference sequence). V dropped 1 base and J dropped 2 bases, with 11 bases sitting between them. Written as DNA, the CDR3 is TGTGCCAGTAGTATAGTGGCAGAGGGGAACTATGGCTACACCTTC. Its translation is CASSIVAEGNYGYTF. Looking up the rest from reference TRBV19 and TRBJ1-2 gives the full variable domain: DGGITQSPKYLFRKEGQNVTLSCEQNLNHDAMYWYRQDPGQGLRLIYYSQIVNDFQKGDIAEGYSVSREKKESFPLTVTSAQKNPTAFYLCASSIVAEGNYGYTFGSGTRLTVV.

The V and J genes are TRBV30 and TRBJ1-6; D uncertain. V lost 6 bases and J 7 bases, leaving 13 bases between the germline ends. Germline-derived CDR1 and CDR2 are GTSNPN and SVGIG (reference sequence). The CDR3 consists of 13 residues. The chain's CDR3 is CACHGLRNSPLHF. The CDR3, as DNA: TGTGCCTGCCACGGACTCAGGAATTCACCCCTCCACTTT.

The chain recombines TRBV2 with TRBJ2-7; D is possibly TRBD1 (7 bases). The V end was cut by 8 bases, the J end by 2 bases, with 19 bases between. The germline V gene encodes CDR1 SNHLY and CDR2 FYNNEI. This CDR3 contains 15 residues. The CDR3 loop reads CASSPPPGGPYEQYF. The CDR3 bases are TGTGCCAGCTCACCACCTCCAGGGGGGCCCTACGAGCAGTACTTC. Full variable domain (rest looked up from reference TRBV2 and TRBJ2-7): EPEVTQTPSHQVTQMGQEVILRCVPISNHLYFYWYRQILGQKVEFLVSFYNNEISEKSEIFDDQFSVERPDGSNFTLKIRSTKLEDSAMYFCASSPPPGGPYEQYFGPGTRLTVT.

With respect to this clonotype: At one boundary the junction diverges from the germline segment, which might be a read error. This chain uses TRBV7-2 with TRBJ2-7; TRBD2 matches 9 bases. Looked up from germline, CDR1 is SGHTA and CDR2 is FQGNSA. The CDR3 length is 15 residues. In nucleotides, the CDR3 is TGTGCCATCAGCTCGAGCGGGGGGCAAGCTTACGAGCAGTACTTC. Protein: CAISSSGGQAYEQYF.

There are a few counts of this clonotype. This chain links TRBV5-1 with TRBJ1-4; 10 nucleotides match TRBD1. Trimming took 1 base from V and 4 from J; bases not matched to a gene: 4. This CDR3 is 16 amino acids long. In germline, CDR1 is SGHRS, CDR2 YFSETQ. CDR3 in DNA: TGCGCCAGCAGCTTGAGCGGGACAGGGGTTAATGAAAAACTGTTTTTT. Its translation is CASSLSGTGVNEKLFF.